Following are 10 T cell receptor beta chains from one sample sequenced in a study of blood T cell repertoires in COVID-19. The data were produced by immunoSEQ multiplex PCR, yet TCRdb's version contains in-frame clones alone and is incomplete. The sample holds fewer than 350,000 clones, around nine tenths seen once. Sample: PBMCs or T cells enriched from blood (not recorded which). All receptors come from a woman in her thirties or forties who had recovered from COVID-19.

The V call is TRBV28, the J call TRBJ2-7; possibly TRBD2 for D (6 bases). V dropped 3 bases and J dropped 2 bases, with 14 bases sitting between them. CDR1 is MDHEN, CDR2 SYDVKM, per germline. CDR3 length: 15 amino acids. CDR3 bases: TGTGCCAGCAGTTTTGCGGGAACGCCACCCTACGAGCAGTACTTC. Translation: CASSFAGTPPYEQYF.

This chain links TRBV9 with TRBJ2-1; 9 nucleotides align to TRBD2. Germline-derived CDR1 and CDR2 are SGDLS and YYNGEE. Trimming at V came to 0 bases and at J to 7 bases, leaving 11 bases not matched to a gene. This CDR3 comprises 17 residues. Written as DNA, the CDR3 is TGTGCCAGCAGCGTAGATAGCGGGAGAGGTTTTCAAAATGAGCAGTTCTTC. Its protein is CASSVDSGRGFQNEQFF. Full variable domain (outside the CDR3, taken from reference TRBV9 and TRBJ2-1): DSGVTQTPKHLITATGQRVTLRCSPRSGDLSVYWYQQSLDQGLQFLIQYYNGEERAKGNILERFSAQQFPDLHSELNLSSLELGDSALYFCASSVDSGRGFQNEQFFGPGTRLTVL.

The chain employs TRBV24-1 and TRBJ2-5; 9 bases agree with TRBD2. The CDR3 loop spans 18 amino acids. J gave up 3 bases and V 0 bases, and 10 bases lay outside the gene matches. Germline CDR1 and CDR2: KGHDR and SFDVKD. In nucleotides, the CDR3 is TGTGCCACCAGTGATTTGCAATTTAGCGCGGGAGGGGAAGAGACCCAGTACTTC. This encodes CATSDLQFSAGGEETQYF.

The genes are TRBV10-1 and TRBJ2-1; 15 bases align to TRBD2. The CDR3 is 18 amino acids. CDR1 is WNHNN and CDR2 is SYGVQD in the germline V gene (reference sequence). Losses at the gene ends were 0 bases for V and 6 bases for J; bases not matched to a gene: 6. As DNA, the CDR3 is TGCGCCAGCAGTGAGTCCGGACTAGCGGGGGGGTTGGGCAATGAGCAGTTCTTC. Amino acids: CASSESGLAGGLGNEQFF.

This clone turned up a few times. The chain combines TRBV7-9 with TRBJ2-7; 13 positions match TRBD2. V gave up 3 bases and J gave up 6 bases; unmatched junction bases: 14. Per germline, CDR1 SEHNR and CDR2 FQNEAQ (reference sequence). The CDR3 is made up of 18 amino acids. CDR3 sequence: CASSFWRTSGSFYGEQYF. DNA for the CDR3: TGTGCCAGCAGCTTCTGGCGGACTAGCGGGAGTTTCTATGGCGAGCAGTACTTC.

The CDR3 loop is CSVASVANTGELFF. The CDR3 coding sequence is TGCAGCGTTGCTAGCGTAGCGAACACCGGGGAGCTGTTTTTT. The chain joins TRBV29-1 to TRBJ2-2, with D perhaps matching TRBD2 (6 bases). Germline CDR1 and CDR2: SQVTM and ANQGSEA. This CDR3 spans 14 amino acids. Trimming took off 4 bases at V and 0 bases at J, with 9 bases between the two ends.

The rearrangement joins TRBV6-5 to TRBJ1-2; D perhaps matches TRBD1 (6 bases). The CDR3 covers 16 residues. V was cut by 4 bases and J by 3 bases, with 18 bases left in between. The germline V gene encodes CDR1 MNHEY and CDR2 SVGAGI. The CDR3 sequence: CASSFLQGRSDYGYTF. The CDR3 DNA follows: TGTGCCAGCAGTTTCCTACAGGGAAGATCAGACTATGGCTACACCTTC.

For the CDR3, the DNA is TGTGCCACCAGTGATTTCAGGGGCACCGGGGAGCTGTTTTTT. It specifies CATSDFRGTGELFF. The rearrangement joins TRBV24-1 to TRBJ2-2, with D tentatively TRBD1 (6 bases). This CDR3 contains 14 residues. The V end lost 1 base, the J end lost 4 bases, and 6 bases lay between the germline ends. Germline V lookup: CDR1 KGHDR, CDR2 SFDVKD.

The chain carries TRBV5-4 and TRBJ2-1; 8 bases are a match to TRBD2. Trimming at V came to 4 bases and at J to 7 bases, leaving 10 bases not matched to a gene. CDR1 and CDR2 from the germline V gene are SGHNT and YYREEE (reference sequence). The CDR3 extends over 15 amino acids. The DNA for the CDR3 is TGTGCCAGCAGCGCCGATATAGCGGGGCGGAATGAGCAGTTCTTC. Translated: CASSADIAGRNEQFF.

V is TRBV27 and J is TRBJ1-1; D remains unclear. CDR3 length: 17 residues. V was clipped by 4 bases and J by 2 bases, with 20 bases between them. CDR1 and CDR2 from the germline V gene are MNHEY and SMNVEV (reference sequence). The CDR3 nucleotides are TGTGCCAGCAGTTCCTTCAGAGGCTACACGGGAAACACTGAAGCTTTCTTT. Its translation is CASSSFRGYTGNTEAFF.